This TCR beta chain appears in the sequencing data of a study of cytomegalovirus exposure and HLA in healthy donors (TCRdb year 2017). For the study in its entirety: In an earlier analysis of approximately 500 of the donors, about 270 Gb of sequence data and 90 million to 120 million unique TCR beta sequences from 180 million or so T cells were reported. The study profiled the T cell repertoires of 550 to 700 subjects by immunosequencing and related them to cytomegalovirus serostatus. The study was designed to test whether signatures of past pathogen exposure could be identified by cataloging public T cell receptors. About five DR-DQ haplotypes were handled as single units for association and clustering, since linkage in the cohort was strong. An early release covering approximately 600 HLA-typed donors comprised approximately 290 gigabases of sequencing data and around 85 million unique TCR sequences. A later genetic analysis took genome-wide SNP genotypes for about three fifths of the 666 donors and used that subset as a discovery cohort. Both class I and class II loci were covered by HLA typing, at four-digit resolution. Among almost 400 genotyped donors of the cohort, an average of about 240,000 unique TCR beta nucleotide sequences were sequenced per donor, about a sixth of them non-productive. Rather than drawing on any new phenotypic data, the later analysis identified candidate immune exposures from TCR beta sequences and the way those sequences occurred across donors. In a later analysis, previously published TCR beta repertoires from 600 to 850 donors were re-analyzed and high-resolution HLA genotyping was added so that TCR occurrence patterns could be studied. Typing coverage varied by locus: roughly 620-630 donors for A, B, C, DRB1 and DQB1; approximately 560 for DQA1; approximately 570 for DPA1; roughly 450 for DPB1. To decide whether each TCR beta V gene segment behaved as functional or pseudogenic, an earlier analysis of some 580 of the donors relied on high-throughput TCR beta sequencing. Donor age, sex, ethnicity and CMV serostatus were collected together with the repertoire data. In addition to the first cohort of 666 subjects, a separate validation cohort of approximately 130 different subjects was used. Among the roughly 390 genotyped donors, 75% to 90% belonged to the genetic ancestry cluster associated with self-reported Caucasian donors. All discovery cohort repertoires had been generated on a single sequencing platform. High-throughput TCR immunosequencing, statistical association of individual TCRs with disease status, and machine learning were combined to predict cytomegalovirus infection status. What the research found in general, with its limitations: A later analysis associated 15,000 or so TCR beta sequences with specific HLA alleles at a false discovery rate of 0.05. The cohort was sequenced for TCR beta chains only, and without alpha or paired-chain data the features that could be detected were limited. According to a later analysis, most CMV-associated TCR beta chains appeared to be HLA-restricted, and the HLA associations seemed to be driven largely by CMV exposure. A later analysis found that TCR association rates varied across HLA loci, with DRB1 alleles showing the most associated TCRs and HLA-C alleles the fewest. CMV serostatus was the only immune exposure information available for the cohort. V-gene and J-gene trimming of TCR beta chains was associated with a missense DCLRE1C variant in a later genetic analysis, and the association was replicated in an independent cohort. Roughly uniform sequencing depth across donors was assumed in presence/absence analyses, although this assumption may not hold. A total of some 180 TCR beta chains were listed by the study as associated with cytomegalovirus. Correlated functional status among segregating V segments might be attributable to linkage disequilibrium, but an unknown experimental factor could not be ruled out. A further reported finding was that TCR beta sequences accurately predicted the HLA-A and HLA-B alleles for most subjects in the first cohort. The classifier was reported to diagnose cytomegalovirus status with high specificity and sensitivity in both the original cohort and the validation cohort. It was suggested by the authors that the approach could potentially be generalized to other disease states and immunological phenotypes. Because counts were too low, about 15 rarely observed V segments, including chromosome 9 orphons, were left out of the earlier analysis of over 550 of the donors. In a later analysis, several top co-occurrence clusters were reported to appear linked to parvovirus B19, influenza, CMV and Epstein-Barr virus. In vitro tests confirmed that a few of the cytomegalovirus-associated TCR beta chains recognize cytomegalovirus antigens. A later genetic analysis reported fewer N-insertions in productive TCRs among donors in an Asian-associated ancestry cluster than the roughly 700-donor mean. The sequencing pipeline was judged likely to have produced a cluster of highly shared sequence variants as a technical artifact. Some IMGT-functional V segments, including TRBV6-2 and TRBV6-3, could not be distinguished by the 87-base-pair reads and were therefore excluded. Assigning TCR associations to individual alleles was difficult when HLA alleles, especially DR and DQ, strongly co-occurred. Most TCR sequences were observed very rarely across donors, whereas some public TCRs were present in many individuals. Because HLA typing was missing for some donors at each locus, association tests included only the typed subset. In an earlier analysis of 587 of the donors, most TCR beta V segments were observed in productive rearrangements about 87% or about 30% of the time, broadly matching IMGT annotations. A later analysis found that HLA-associated TCR beta chains were more clonally expanded and had lower generation probabilities than equally common non-associated chains.

Receptor libraries were prepared by the immunoSEQ multiplex PCR assay. A mixture of 60 forward primers for TCR Vbeta segments and 13 reverse primers for TCR Jbeta segments was used in the multiplex PCR. A multiplex PCR assay on genomic DNA amplified the CDR3 region of rearranged TCR beta genes. Amplified TCR beta libraries were sequenced as 87-base-pair reads on the Illumina HiSeq System. The authors' analysis ran thus. In a later analysis, tens of millions of unique TCR beta chains were counted across the approximately 640 repertoires, and about 9.9 million of these chains were shared by at least two donors. A nearest-neighbor algorithm error-corrected the raw reads and collapsed the reads into unique sequences, merging closely related sequences to remove PCR and sequencing errors. CDR3 sequences were aligned to IMGT reference sequences to assign V, D and J gene segments. For a sequence to be retained, a match of at least six nucleotides was required to both a V gene segment and a J gene segment. A rearrangement counted as productive if the CDR3 had no stop codons and remained in frame with V and J, and every other rearrangement counted as non-productive. Following IMGT convention, CDR3 was defined as the stretch from the second conserved V-encoded cysteine to the conserved J-encoded phenylalanine. Sequences without an unambiguous match to a single V gene segment were excluded from the earlier analysis of about 630 of the donors. In an earlier analysis of a few hundred of the donors, a V segment was called functional when productive rearrangements were above 56.7%, and segregating when the standard deviation between donors exceeded 5%. A statistical classification framework was built for diagnosing cytomegalovirus status from the catalog of TCR beta chain sequences. V and J gene assignment, in a later analysis, came from comparing TCR nucleotide sequences with IMGT/GENE-DB human TR gene sequences. Using the TCRdist pipeline, a later analysis assigned CDR3 sequences along with most-parsimonious VDJ recombination scenarios. In a later analysis, every TCR beta chain was defined by the combination of its CDR3 amino acid sequence and its V-gene family, and reads without a unique V-gene family were dropped. A later analysis removed 592 highly shared, low-generation-probability nucleotide sequences to deal with suspected cross-contamination and a sequencing artifact. In a later analysis, a clonal expansion index for each public chain was calculated from normalized within-repertoire ranks of inferred template counts. In a later analysis, generation probabilities were computed using a VDJ recombination model fitted to out-of-frame rearrangements, and the results were checked against IGoR. Hypergeometric tests were used in a later analysis to score TCR-TCR, TCR-HLA and TCR-CMV co-occurrence, with a repertoire-size bias correction applied to the TCR pairs. False discovery rates were estimated in a later analysis by permuting HLA or CMV assignments 20 times. In a later analysis, co-occurring TCRs were grouped using DBSCAN, and TCRdist sequence similarity was added for clustering within HLA-allele-positive subsets. Repertoires with fewer than 30,000 or more than 120,000 public chains, plus five repertoires with anomalous nucleotide sharing, were excluded from co-occurrence clustering. Imported from immuneACCESS, the table was reduced by TCRdb to in-frame sequences with V and J called. These copies leave out some clones; in studies compared against another copy, an unresolved V gene accounts for under half, and the cause of the remainder is not known. The DNA was the basis for D and trimming; V, J and clone size are from that table. The sample table gives approximately 150,000 clones. The ten largest account for approximately 1% of the sample.

The cohort consisted of 670 or so healthy bone marrow donors. At the time of sampling, every cohort member was nominally healthy, though immune exposures that went unrecorded were likely present. The donor was CMV seronegative and was included in the group of about 350 seronegative cohort members. Every donor gave a peripheral blood sample, and the peripheral blood mononuclear cells from that sample were used for TCR beta sequencing. The Qiagen DNeasy Blood Extraction Kit was used to extract genomic DNA from the blood cell samples. From its cysteine to its phenylalanine, the CDR3 spans 14 amino acids. Just the 42-base CDR3 DNA is kept, in frame starting at base 1. Relative to germline, V is 0 bases shorter and J is 6 bases shorter, with 9 bases between their ends. Looking up the germline V gene yields CDR1 MGHRA and CDR2 YSYEKL. To note about this clone: What this receptor recognizes is not known.

Here the chain combines TRBV4-1 and TRBJ2-4; possibly the D gene is TRBD2, per 6 matching bases. Sequenced: PBMCs. The receptor's source is a male donor in good health and CMV-seronegative. The CDR3 region has the sequence CASSQDPGLNIQYF. The nucleotides read TGCGCCAGCAGCCAAGATCCGGGACTAAACATTCAGTACTTC.